Listed below are T cell receptor beta chains from one sample, sequenced in a study of blood T cell repertoires in COVID-19. The repertoire was sequenced with immunoSEQ multiplex PCR; TCRdb's copy has only in-frame clones and lacks some. The table includes 300,000 or so clones, over 70% detected once. Sequencing used peripheral blood. Receptor source: a woman between 35 and 50 years old who had recovered from COVID-19. Each CDR3 is given with its conserved first and last residue. The D gene is left open where the match is weak. Clone size is stated in some rows and not others, as once, few, many or a class when expanded.

d_gene | j_gene | abundance | v_gene | CDR3nt | CDR3aa
. | TRBJ1-5 | once | TRBV18 | TGTGCCAGCTCACGGCAGACTAATCAGCCCCAGCATTTT | CASSRQTNQPQHF
TRBD1 | TRBJ1-2 | . | TRBV5-1 | TGCGCCAGCAGCTTGGCGACAGGGGGAGGTTTAGGCTACACCTTC | CASSLATGGGLGYTF
. | TRBJ2-7 | . | TRBV9 | TGTGCCAGCAGCGTAAGAGAAACTAGTTACGAGCAGTACTTC | CASSVRETSYEQYF
. | TRBJ2-7 | . | TRBV4-1 | TGCGCCAGCAGCCAAAGGGGCAGGGGCTACGAGCAGTACTTC | CASSQRGRGYEQYF
. | TRBJ2-3 | . | TRBV7-2 | TGTGCCAGCAGCTTAGTCGCGGGGCCGAGCACGCAGTATTTT | CASSLVAGPSTQYF
. | TRBJ2-1 | . | TRBV27 | TGTGCCAGCAGTTTATGGTTCCCGGGGAGGAACCCCTATGAGCAGTTCTTC | CASSLWFPGRNPYEQFF
TRBD1 | TRBJ2-1 | . | TRBV9 | TGTGCCAGCAGCGTAGGCGGGACAGGGATCCACAATGAGCAGTTCTTC | CASSVGGTGIHNEQFF
. | TRBJ2-7 | . | TRBV6-5 | TGTGCCAGCAGTTCTATTACTCGGGACGAGCAGTACTTC | CASSSITRDEQYF
TRBD1 | TRBJ1-2 | . | TRBV2 | TGTGCCAGCAGTGCAGGGGGCAACTATGGCTACACCTTC | CASSAGGNYGYTF
TRBD1 | TRBJ2-7 | . | TRBV5-1 | TGCGCCAGCAGCTTAACATACATTGTAGGACAGGTCTACGAGCAGTACTTC | CASSLTYIVGQVYEQYF
TRBD1 | TRBJ1-1 | . | TRBV11-2 | TGTGCCAGCAGTCGCCGGGACAGGGACTCTGAAGCTTTCTTT | CASSRRDRDSEAFF
TRBD1 | TRBJ1-2 | . | TRBV30 | TGTGCCTGGAGTGTCGCCCGGGACAGGATTTATGGCTACACCTTC | CAWSVARDRIYGYTF
. | TRBJ2-2 | . | TRBV5-4 | TGTGCCAGCAGCCCCCGGACTGCGAACACCGGGGAGCTGTTTTTT | CASSPRTANTGELFF
. | TRBJ1-2 | . | TRBV5-1 | TGCGCCAGCAGCTTGGGACACGCCTATGGCTACACCTTC | CASSLGHAYGYTF
. | TRBJ2-7 | . | TRBV21-1 | TGTGCCAGCAGCAAAGAGGCAGGGGATCTATTAAGGGTCGAGCAGTACTTC | CASSKEAGDLLRVEQYF
. | TRBJ1-2 | . | TRBV2 | TGTGCCAGCTCTTTACTTGGCTATGGCTACACCTTC | CASSLLGYGYTF
. | TRBJ2-7 | once | TRBV7-2 | TGTGCCAGCAGCTTAGCCGGGGGGCTTGTATACGAGCAGTACTTC | CASSLAGGLVYEQYF
TRBD1 | TRBJ1-2 | once | TRBV2 | TGTGCCAGCGAAGCAGGGGGATACGGTGGCTACACCTTC | CASEAGGYGGYTF
TRBD1 | TRBJ1-5 | few | TRBV19 | TGTGCCACTCAAGGGGGACAGGTGGGCAATCAGCCCCAGCATTTT | CATQGGQVGNQPQHF
. | TRBJ2-5 | . | TRBV6-5 | TGTGCCAGCACGTTACACGGACGGGGACAAGAGACCCAGTACTTC | CASTLHGRGQETQYF
. | TRBJ1-2 | . | TRBV4-3 | TGCGCCCGCAGCCGGCGGGGGTTCGGCTATGGCTACACCTTC | CARSRRGFGYGYTF
TRBD2 | TRBJ2-7 | once | TRBV4-3 | TGCGCCAGCAGCCAAGATCTCCTAGCGGGGGGGGTCGAGCAGTACTTC | CASSQDLLAGGVEQYF
TRBD2 | TRBJ2-1 | . | TRBV4-2 | TGTGCCAGCAGCCGCCGCGGGGGGGCGACTGGCGATGAGCAGTTCTTC | CASSRRGGATGDEQFF
TRBD1 | TRBJ1-6 | . | TRBV30 | TGTGCCTGGGACGGACAGGGTCTCCCCGATTCACCCCTCCACTTT | CAWDGQGLPDSPLHF
TRBD1 | TRBJ2-7 | few | TRBV30 | TGTGCCTGGAGTGAATGGGACAGGGGGCGAGAGCAGTACTTC | CAWSEWDRGREQYF
. | TRBJ1-6 | . | TRBV9 | TGTGCCAGCAGCGTTTCAGGGTTGCCCTATAATTCACCCCTCCACTTT | CASSVSGLPYNSPLHF
TRBD1 | TRBJ1-2 | . | TRBV5-6 | TGTGCCAGCAGCGGACAGGGGTATGGCTACACCTTC | CASSGQGYGYTF
TRBD1 | TRBJ1-6 | . | TRBV7-4 | TGTGCCAGCAGCCCCGGAGGAGGGGACAGGATGAATTCACCCCTCCACTTT | CASSPGGGDRMNSPLHF
. | TRBJ2-7 | . | TRBV10-3 | TGTGCCATCGGAGACCTTACATTCGAGCAGTACTTC | CAIGDLTFEQYF